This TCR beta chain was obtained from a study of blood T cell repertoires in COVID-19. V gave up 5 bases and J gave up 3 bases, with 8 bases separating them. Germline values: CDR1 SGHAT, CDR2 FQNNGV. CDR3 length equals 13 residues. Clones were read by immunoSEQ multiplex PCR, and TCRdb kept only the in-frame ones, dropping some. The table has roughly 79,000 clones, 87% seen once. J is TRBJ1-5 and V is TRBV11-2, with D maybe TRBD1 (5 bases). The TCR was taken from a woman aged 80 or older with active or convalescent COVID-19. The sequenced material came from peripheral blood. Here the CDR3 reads CASSLRANQPQHF. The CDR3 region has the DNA TGTGCCAGCAGCCTCAGGGCCAATCAGCCCCAGCATTTT.